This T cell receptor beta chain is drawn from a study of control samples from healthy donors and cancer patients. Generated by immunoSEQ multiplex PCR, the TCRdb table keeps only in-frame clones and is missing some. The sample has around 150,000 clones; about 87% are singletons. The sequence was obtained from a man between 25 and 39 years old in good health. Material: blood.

The CDR3 bases are TGTGCCAGCAGCGCGGGACAGCAAGAGACCCAGTACTTC. It specifies CASSAGQQETQYF. The V gene is TRBV9, the J gene TRBJ2-5; TRBD1 matches at 7 bases. The CDR3 has 13 amino acids. Losses at the gene ends were 3 bases for V and 2 bases for J; bases not matched to a gene: 1. Germline lookup yields CDR1 SGDLS and CDR2 YYNGEE.